This T cell receptor (beta chain) was observed in a study of regulatory T cells in long-lasting Graves disease. Arm-PCR with iRepertoire HTBI primers amplified the CDR3 regions for these TCR beta libraries. TCRdb recomputed calls from the multiplex PCR reads with MiXCR, one row per CDR3 protein. The sample gives approximately 300,000 distinct CDR3 sequences, 18% of which show up once; 35% to 45% is in the top ten. This clonotype was found a few times. Germline V CDR1 and CDR2: LNHDA, SQIVND (reference sequence). V lost 3 bases, J lost 2 bases, and 9 bases lay in between. The CDR3 runs to 14 residues. The time point denotes: newly diagnosed GD, antithyroid drugs for less than 3 months. The TCR library used RNA extracted from PBMCs.

The sample consisted of peripheral blood mononuclear cells (PBMCs), taken at new diagnosis, from a patient treated with antithyroid drugs. The J gene is TRBJ2-3, the V gene TRBV19, with D possibly TRBD1 on 5 matching bases. The clonotype comes from a female donor with Graves disease. This CDR3 is CASSIQGITDTQYF. CDR3 coding DNA: TGTGCCAGTAGTATTCAGGGAATCACAGATACGCAGTATTTT.